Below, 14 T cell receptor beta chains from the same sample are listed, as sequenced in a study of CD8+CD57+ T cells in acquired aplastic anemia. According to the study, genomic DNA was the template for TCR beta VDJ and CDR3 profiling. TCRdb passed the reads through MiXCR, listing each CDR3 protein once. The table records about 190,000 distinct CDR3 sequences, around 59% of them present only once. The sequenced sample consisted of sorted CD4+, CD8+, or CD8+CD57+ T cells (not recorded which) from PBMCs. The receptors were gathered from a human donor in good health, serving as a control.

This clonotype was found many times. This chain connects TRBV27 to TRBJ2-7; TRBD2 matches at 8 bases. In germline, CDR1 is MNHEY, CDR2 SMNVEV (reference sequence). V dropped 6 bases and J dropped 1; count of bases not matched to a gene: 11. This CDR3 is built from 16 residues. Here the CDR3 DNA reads TGTGCCAGCAGGCTAAGCGGGGGTATTGGATCCTACGAGCAGTACTTC. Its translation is CASRLSGGIGSYEQYF.

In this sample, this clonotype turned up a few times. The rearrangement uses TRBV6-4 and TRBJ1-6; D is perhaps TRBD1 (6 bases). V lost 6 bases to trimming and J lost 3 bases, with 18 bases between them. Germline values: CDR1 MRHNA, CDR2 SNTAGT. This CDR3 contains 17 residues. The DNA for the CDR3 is TGTGCCAGCAGCCCCCCTCTGGGGGGCGGCTATAATTCACCCCTCCACTTT. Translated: CASSPPLGGGYNSPLHF.

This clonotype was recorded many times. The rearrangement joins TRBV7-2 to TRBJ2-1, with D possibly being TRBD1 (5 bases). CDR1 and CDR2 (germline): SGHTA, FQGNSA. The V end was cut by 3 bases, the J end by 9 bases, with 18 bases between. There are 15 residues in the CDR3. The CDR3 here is CASSFDRPGIGEQFF. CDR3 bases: TGTGCCAGCAGCTTCGACAGACCCGGAATCGGTGAGCAGTTCTTC.

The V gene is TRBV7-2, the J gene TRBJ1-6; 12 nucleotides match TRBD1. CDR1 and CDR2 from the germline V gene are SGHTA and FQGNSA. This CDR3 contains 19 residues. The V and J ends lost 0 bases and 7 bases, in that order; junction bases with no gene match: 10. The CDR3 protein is CASSLAPPGTGGGNSPLHF. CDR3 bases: TGTGCCAGCAGCTTAGCCCCTCCCGGGACAGGGGGCGGAAATTCACCCCTCCACTTT.

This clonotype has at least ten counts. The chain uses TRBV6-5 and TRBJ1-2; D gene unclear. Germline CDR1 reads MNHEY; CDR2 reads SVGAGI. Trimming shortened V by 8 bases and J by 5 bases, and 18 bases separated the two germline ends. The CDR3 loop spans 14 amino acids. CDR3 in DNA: TGTGCCAGCGGCAGACTACTCGACGGTTATGGCTACACCTTC. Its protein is CASGRLLDGYGYTF.

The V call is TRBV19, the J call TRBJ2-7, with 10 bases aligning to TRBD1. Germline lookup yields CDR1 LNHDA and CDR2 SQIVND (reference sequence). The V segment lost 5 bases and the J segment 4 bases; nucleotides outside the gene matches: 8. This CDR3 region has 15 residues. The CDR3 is CASSFRQGAEYEQYF. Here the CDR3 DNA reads TGTGCCAGTAGTTTCCGACAGGGGGCCGAGTACGAGCAGTACTTC.

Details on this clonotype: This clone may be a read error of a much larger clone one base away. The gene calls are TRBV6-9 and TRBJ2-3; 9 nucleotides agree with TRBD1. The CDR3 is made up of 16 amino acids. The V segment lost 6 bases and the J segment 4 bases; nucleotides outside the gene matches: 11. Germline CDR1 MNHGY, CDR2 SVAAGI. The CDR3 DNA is TGTGCCAGCAGGGACCCGGTTAACAGGGGGCCAGATACGCAGTATTTT. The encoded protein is CASRDPVNRGPDTQYF.

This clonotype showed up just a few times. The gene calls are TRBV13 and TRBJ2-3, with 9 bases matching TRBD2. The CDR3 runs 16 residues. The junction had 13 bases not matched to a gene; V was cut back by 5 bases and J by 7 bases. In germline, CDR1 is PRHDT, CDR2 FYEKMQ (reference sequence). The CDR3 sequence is CASSVRSGGLGNTQYF. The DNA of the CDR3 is TGTGCCAGCAGCGTAAGAAGCGGGGGGTTAGGGAATACGCAGTATTTT.

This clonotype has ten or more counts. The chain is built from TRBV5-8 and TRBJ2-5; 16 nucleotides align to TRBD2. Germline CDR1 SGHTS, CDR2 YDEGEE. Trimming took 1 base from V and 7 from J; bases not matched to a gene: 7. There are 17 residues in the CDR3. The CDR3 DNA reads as TGTGCCAGCAGCTTGATGGGACTAGCGGGGGGGCTGGTGACCCAGTACTTC. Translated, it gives CASSLMGLAGGLVTQYF.

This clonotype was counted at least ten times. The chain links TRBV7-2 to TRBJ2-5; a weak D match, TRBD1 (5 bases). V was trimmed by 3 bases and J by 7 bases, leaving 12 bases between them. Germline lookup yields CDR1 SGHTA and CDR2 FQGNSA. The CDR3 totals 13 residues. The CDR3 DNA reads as TGTGCCAGCAGCTTTGAGGTCACAGGGACCCAGTACTTC. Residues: CASSFEVTGTQYF.

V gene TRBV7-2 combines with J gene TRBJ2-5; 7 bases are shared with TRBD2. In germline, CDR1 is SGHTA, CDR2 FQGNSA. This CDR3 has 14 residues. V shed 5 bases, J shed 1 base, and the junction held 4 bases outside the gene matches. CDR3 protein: CASSQRTSQETQYF. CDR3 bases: TGTGCCAGCAGCCAACGGACTAGCCAAGAGACCCAGTACTTC. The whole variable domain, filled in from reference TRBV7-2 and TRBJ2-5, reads GAGVSQSPSNKVTEKGKDVELRCDPISGHTALYWYRQSLGQGLEFLIYFQGNSAPDKSGLPSDRFSAERTGGSVSTLTIQRTQQEDSAVYLCASSQRTSQETQYFGPGTRLLVL.

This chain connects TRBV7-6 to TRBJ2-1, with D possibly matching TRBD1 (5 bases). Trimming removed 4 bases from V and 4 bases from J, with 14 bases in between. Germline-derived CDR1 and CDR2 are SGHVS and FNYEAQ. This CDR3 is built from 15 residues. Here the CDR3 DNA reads TGTGCCAGCAGCTCGACAGATTCTCGATACAATGAGCAGTTCTTC. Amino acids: CASSSTDSRYNEQFF.

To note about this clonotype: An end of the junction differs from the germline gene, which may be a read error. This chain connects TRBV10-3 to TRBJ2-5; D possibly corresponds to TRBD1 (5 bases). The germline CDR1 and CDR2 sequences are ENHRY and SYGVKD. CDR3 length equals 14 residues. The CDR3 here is CASSPDRFQETQYF. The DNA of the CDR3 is TGTGCCAGCAGTCCCGACAGATTTCAAGAGACCCAGTACTTC.

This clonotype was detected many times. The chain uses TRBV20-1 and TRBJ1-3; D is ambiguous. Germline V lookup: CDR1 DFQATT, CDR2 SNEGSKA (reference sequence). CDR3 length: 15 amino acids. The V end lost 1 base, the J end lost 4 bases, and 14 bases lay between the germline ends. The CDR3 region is CSARATWTLGNTIYF. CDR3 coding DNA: TGCAGTGCTAGAGCAACTTGGACCCTCGGAAACACCATATATTTT.